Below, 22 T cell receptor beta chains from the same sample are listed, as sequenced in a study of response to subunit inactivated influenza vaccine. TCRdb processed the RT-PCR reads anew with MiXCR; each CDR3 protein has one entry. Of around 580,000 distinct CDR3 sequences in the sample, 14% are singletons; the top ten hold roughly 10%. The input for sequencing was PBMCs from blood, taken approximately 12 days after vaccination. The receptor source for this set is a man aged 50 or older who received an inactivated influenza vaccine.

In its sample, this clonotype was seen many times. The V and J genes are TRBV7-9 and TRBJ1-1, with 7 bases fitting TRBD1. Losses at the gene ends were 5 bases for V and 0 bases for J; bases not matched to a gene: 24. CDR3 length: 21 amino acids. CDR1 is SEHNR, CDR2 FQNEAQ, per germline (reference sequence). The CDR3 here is CASSRTLIGRDRYRMNTEAFF. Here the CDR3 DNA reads TGTGCCAGCAGCCGTACACTCATAGGCCGGGACAGATATCGAATGAACACTGAAGCTTTCTTT.

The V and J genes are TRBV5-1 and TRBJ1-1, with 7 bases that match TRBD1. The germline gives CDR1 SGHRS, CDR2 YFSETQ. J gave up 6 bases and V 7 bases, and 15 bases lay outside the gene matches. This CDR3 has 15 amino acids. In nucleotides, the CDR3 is TGCGCCAGCGCATTCGGGCATGGACAGGAACCTGAAGCTTTCTTT. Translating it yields CASAFGHGQEPEAFF.

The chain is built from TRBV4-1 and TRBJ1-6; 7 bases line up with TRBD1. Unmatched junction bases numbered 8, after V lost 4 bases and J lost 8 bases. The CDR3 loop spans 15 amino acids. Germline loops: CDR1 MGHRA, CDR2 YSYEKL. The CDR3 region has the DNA TGCGCCAGCAGCCCTACCGGGACAGCATATTCACCCCTCCACTTT. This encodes CASSPTGTAYSPLHF.

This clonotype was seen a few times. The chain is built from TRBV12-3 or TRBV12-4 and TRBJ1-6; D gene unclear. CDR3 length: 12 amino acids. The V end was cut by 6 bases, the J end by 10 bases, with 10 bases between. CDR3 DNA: TGTGCCAGCAGCCGATGGACCTCACCCCTCCACTTT. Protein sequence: CASSRWTSPLHF.

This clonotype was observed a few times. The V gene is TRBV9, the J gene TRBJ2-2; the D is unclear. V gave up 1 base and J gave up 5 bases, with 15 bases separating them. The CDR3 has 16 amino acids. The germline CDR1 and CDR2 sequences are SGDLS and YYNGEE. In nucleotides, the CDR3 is TGTGCCAGCAGCGTAAGTGCGGTCCGAGGAACCGGGGAGCTGTTTTTT. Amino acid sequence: CASSVSAVRGTGELFF.

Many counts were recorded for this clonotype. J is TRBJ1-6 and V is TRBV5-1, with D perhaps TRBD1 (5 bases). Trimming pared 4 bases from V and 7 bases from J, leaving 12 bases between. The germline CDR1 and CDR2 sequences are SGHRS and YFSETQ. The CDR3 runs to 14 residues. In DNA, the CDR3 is TGCGCCAGCAGCCAGGGACTGAGCAATTCACCCCTCCACTTT. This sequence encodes CASSQGLSNSPLHF.

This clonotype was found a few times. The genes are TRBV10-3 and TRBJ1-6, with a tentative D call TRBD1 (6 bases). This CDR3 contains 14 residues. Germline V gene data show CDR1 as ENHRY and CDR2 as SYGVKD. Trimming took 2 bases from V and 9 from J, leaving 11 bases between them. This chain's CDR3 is CAISEVWDTSPLHF. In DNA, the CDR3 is TGTGCCATCAGTGAGGTCTGGGACACTTCACCCCTCCACTTT.

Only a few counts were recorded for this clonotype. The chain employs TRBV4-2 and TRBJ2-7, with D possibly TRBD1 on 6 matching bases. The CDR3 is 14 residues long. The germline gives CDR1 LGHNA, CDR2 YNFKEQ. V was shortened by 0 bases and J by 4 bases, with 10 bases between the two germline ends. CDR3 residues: CASSQDPQGYEQYF. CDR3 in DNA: TGTGCCAGCAGCCAAGATCCGCAGGGGTACGAGCAGTACTTC.

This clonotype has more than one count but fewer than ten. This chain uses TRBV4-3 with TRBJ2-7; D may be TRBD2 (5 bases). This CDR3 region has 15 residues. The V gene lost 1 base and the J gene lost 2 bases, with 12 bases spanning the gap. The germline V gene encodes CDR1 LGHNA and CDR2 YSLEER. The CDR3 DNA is TGCGCCAGCAGCCAAGCCTTAGCGTCGCCCTACGAGCAGTACTTC. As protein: CASSQALASPYEQYF.

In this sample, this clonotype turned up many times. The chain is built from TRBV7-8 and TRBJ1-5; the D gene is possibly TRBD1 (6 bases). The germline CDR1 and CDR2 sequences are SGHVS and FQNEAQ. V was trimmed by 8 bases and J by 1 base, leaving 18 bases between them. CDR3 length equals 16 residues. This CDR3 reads CASAKAGQLSNQPQHF. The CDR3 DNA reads TGTGCCAGCGCCAAAGCTGGACAGTTAAGCAATCAGCCCCAGCATTTT.

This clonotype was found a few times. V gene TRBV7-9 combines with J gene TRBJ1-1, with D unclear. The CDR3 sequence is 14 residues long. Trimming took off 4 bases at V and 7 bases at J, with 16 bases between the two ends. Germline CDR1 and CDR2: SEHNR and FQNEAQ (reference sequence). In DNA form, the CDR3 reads TGTGCCAGCAGCTCTACGAGAGACGGTAATGAAGCTTTCTTT. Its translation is CASSSTRDGNEAFF.

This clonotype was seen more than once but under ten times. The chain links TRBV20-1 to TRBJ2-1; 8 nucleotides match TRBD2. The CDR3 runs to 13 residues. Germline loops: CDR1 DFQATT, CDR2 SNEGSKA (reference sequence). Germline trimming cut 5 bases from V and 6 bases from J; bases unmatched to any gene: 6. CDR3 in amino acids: CSAYRGTSNEQFF. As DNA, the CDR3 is TGCAGTGCTTACCGGGGGACTAGCAATGAGCAGTTCTTC.

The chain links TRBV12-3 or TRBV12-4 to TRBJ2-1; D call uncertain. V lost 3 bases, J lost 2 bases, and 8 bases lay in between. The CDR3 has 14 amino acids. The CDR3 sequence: CASSFAIPYNEQFF. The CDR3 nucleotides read TGTGCCAGCAGTTTTGCCATCCCCTACAATGAGCAGTTCTTC.

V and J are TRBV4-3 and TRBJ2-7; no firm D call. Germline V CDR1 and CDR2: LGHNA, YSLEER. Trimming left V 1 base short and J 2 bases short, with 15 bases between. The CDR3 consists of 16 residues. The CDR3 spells CASSQGKVRRTYEQYF. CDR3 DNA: TGCGCCAGCAGCCAAGGGAAAGTGCGGCGGACCTACGAGCAGTACTTC.

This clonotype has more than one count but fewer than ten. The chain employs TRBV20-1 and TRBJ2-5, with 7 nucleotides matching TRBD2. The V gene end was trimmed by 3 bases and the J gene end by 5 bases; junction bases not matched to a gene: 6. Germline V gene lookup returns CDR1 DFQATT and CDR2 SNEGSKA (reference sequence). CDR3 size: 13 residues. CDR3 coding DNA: TGCAGTGCTAGCGGGAGGCACTGGGAGACCCAGTACTTC. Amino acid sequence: CSASGRHWETQYF.

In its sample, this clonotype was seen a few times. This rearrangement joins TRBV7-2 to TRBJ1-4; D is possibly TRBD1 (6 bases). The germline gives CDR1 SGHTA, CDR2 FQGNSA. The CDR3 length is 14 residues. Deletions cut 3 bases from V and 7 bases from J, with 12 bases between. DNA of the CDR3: TGTGCCAGCAGCTTTACAGGGTTAGGTGAAAAACTGTTTTTT. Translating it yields CASSFTGLGEKLFF. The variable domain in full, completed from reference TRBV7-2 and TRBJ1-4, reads GAGVSQSPSNKVTEKGKDVELRCDPISGHTALYWYRQSLGQGLEFLIYFQGNSAPDKSGLPSDRFSAERTGGSVSTLTIQRTQQEDSAVYLCASSFTGLGEKLFFGSGTQLSVL.

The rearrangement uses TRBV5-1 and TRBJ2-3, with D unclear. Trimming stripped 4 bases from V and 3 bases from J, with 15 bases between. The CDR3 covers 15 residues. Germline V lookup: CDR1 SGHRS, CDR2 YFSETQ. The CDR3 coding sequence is TGCGCCAGCAGCCCGAACATCCAACCGACAGATACGCAGTATTTT. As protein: CASSPNIQPTDTQYF.

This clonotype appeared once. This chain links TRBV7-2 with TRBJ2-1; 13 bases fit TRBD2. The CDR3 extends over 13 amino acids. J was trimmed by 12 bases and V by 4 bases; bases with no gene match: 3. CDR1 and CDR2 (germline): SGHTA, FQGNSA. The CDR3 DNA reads TGTGCCAGCAGCTCAGGGACTAGCGGGGCGCAGTTCTTC. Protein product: CASSSGTSGAQFF.

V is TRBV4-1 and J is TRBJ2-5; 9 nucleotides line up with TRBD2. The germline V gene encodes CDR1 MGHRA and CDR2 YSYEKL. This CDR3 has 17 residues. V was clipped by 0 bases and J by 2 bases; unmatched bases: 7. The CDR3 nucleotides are TGCGCCAGCAGCCAAGACTCGCGACTAGCGGCTCAAGAGACCCAGTACTTC. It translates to CASSQDSRLAAQETQYF.

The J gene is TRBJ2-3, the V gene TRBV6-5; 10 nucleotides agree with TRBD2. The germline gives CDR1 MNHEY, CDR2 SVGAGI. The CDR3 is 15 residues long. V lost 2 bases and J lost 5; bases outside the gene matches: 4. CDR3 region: CASSYGPSGRDTQYF. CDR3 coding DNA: TGTGCCAGCAGTTACGGGCCTAGCGGGAGAGATACGCAGTATTTT.

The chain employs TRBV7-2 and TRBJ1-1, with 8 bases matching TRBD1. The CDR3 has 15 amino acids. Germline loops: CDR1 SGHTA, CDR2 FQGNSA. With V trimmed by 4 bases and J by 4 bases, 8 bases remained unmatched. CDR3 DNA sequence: TGTGCCAGCAGCTCGCGGACAGGGAAACTCACTGAAGCTTTCTTT. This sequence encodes CASSSRTGKLTEAFF.

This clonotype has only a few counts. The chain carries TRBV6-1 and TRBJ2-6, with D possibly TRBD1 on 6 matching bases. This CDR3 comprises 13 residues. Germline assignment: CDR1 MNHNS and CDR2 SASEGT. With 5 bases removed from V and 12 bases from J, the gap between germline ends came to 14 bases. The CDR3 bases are TGTGCCAGCAGTAAGACAGGCTGGGGCGTCCTGACTTTC. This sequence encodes CASSKTGWGVLTF.